Each of the 18 T cell receptor beta chains below was sequenced from the same sample in a study of cytomegalovirus exposure and HLA in healthy donors. The PCR ran on 60 Vbeta and 13 Jbeta primers. Sequencing used immunoSEQ multiplex PCR; TCRdb keeps in-frame clones, though not all of them. This sample has some 120,000 clones, with 70% to 85% found just once. The sequencing input was PBMCs. Receptors originate from a woman aged 45-60 years in good health and CMV-seronegative.

V and J are TRBV5-4 and TRBJ1-4; 7 bases are shared with TRBD1. CDR3 length equals 15 residues. CDR1 SGHNT and CDR2 YYREEE come from the germline V gene (reference sequence). V shed 0 bases, J shed 6 bases, and the junction held 5 bases outside the gene matches. The CDR3 sequence is CASSLGGDRDEKLFF. The CDR3 region has the DNA TGTGCCAGCAGCTTGGGTGGTGACAGGGATGAAAAACTGTTTTTT.

The V call is TRBV7-9, the J call TRBJ2-6; 9 bases are a match to TRBD1. Germline assignment: CDR1 SEHNR and CDR2 FQNEAQ (reference sequence). V lost 1 base, J lost 0 bases, and 4 bases stayed unmatched. CDR3 size: 18 residues. The CDR3 DNA is TGTGCCAGCAGCTTAGGGGGACAGGGCAACTCTGGGGCCAACGTCCTGACTTTC. Translation gives CASSLGGQGNSGANVLTF.

This chain links TRBV19 with TRBJ2-3; 7 bases are a match to TRBD2. Germline V lookup: CDR1 LNHDA, CDR2 SQIVND (reference sequence). J was trimmed by 4 bases and V by 9 bases; bases with no gene match: 10. The CDR3 is made up of 14 amino acids. CDR3 residues: CASRLAGVPDTQYF. The CDR3 nucleotides read TGTGCCAGCCGCCTGGCGGGAGTGCCAGATACGCAGTATTTT.

This rearrangement joins TRBV28 to TRBJ1-2; 8 nucleotides match TRBD1. The germline V gene encodes CDR1 MDHEN and CDR2 SYDVKM. CDR3 length equals 16 residues. Trimming removed 3 bases from V and 4 bases from J; junction bases left unmatched: 10. CDR3 sequence reads: CASSLAQGERIYGYTF. The CDR3, as DNA: TGTGCCAGCAGTTTGGCACAGGGGGAGAGAATCTATGGCTACACCTTC.

The chain joins TRBV7-2 to TRBJ2-1; 8 nucleotides line up with TRBD2. Germline CDR1 and CDR2: SGHTA and FQGNSA. V was pared by 3 bases and J by 0 bases, with 7 bases of the junction left unmatched. The CDR3 sequence is 17 residues long. The CDR3 loop reads CASSLATSGGSYNEQFF. The CDR3 DNA sequence: TGTGCCAGCAGCTTGGCCACTAGCGGAGGCTCCTACAATGAGCAGTTCTTC.

The chain has TRBV27 and TRBJ2-2, with 10 bases identical to TRBD1. Germline CDR1 MNHEY, CDR2 SMNVEV (reference sequence). The CDR3 runs 14 residues. V was pared by 4 bases and J by 7 bases, with 3 bases of the junction left unmatched. CDR3 region: CASSWGQGNGELFF. The CDR3 nucleotides read TGTGCCAGCAGTTGGGGACAGGGGAACGGGGAGCTGTTTTTT.

The V gene is TRBV4-1, the J gene TRBJ2-2; 13 positions agree with TRBD2. V gave up 2 bases and J gave up 2 bases; unmatched junction bases: 17. The CDR3 is made up of 22 amino acids. Looked up from germline, CDR1 is MGHRA and CDR2 is YSYEKL. The CDR3 nucleotides are TGCGCCAGCAGCCAACCATGGGGTTTCACTAGCGGGAGGGGGGGCAACACCGGGGAGCTGTTTTTT. Amino acids: CASSQPWGFTSGRGGNTGELFF.

Only one count was recorded for this clone. This rearrangement joins TRBV27 to TRBJ2-2; D gene uncertain. V lost 7 bases, J lost 2 bases, and 5 bases lay in between. This CDR3 is 12 amino acids long. Germline V CDR1 and CDR2: MNHEY, SMNVEV (reference sequence). This CDR3 is CASILNTGELFF. The CDR3 nucleotides are TGTGCCAGCATCCTCAACACCGGGGAGCTGTTTTTT.

This chain uses TRBV7-2 with TRBJ2-3; the D is unclear. The CDR3 loop spans 13 amino acids. Germline CDR1 reads SGHTA; CDR2 reads FQGNSA. The ends were cut back, 5 bases at V and 0 bases at J, with 6 bases in the middle. The CDR3 loop reads CASSLPSTDTQYF. The CDR3 nucleotides read TGTGCCAGCAGCCTCCCTAGCACAGATACGCAGTATTTT.

The chain couples TRBV28 to TRBJ2-5; 10 bases are a match to TRBD2. Trimming at V came to 4 bases and at J to 4 bases, leaving 6 bases not matched to a gene. This CDR3 spans 15 amino acids. Germline assignment: CDR1 MDHEN and CDR2 SYDVKM. CDR3 DNA: TGTGCCAGCAGTTGGGGGACTAGCGCTCTAGAGACCCAGTACTTC. It translates to CASSWGTSALETQYF.

The chain recombines TRBV7-2 with TRBJ1-2, with unresolved D. The CDR3 sequence is 15 residues long. V shed 1 base and J shed 4 bases, with 13 bases lying between them. The germline CDR1 and CDR2 sequences are SGHTA and FQGNSA. CDR3 DNA sequence: TGTGCCAGCAGCTTAGAAGGGATGGGAGGCTATGGCTACACCTTC. Residues: CASSLEGMGGYGYTF.

Turning to this clone: Other DNA variants within this sample encode the same CDR3. The chain links TRBV9 to TRBJ2-2; 8 bases are shared with TRBD1. CDR1 is SGDLS and CDR2 is YYNGEE in the germline V gene. The CDR3 contains 15 residues. Germline trimming cut 0 bases from V and 5 bases from J; bases unmatched to any gene: 3. The CDR3 DNA follows: TGTGCCAGCAGCGTAGCTACAGGGGGTACCGGGGAGCTGTTTTTT. It is translated as CASSVATGGTGELFF.

The chain links TRBV20-1 to TRBJ2-7, with no clear D. The germline gives CDR1 DFQATT, CDR2 SNEGSKA (reference sequence). V dropped 0 bases and J dropped 3 bases, with 3 bases sitting between them. The CDR3 consists of 11 residues. The CDR3: CSARDLYEQYF. As DNA, the CDR3 is TGCAGTGCTAGAGATCTCTACGAGCAGTACTTC.

The chain is built from TRBV4-2 and TRBJ2-2; D might be TRBD1 (7 bases). Germline CDR1 LGHNA, CDR2 YNFKEQ. CDR3 length: 16 amino acids. Deletions cut 1 base from V and 6 bases from J, with 15 bases between. This CDR3 reads CASSQGQGGGSGELFF. For the CDR3, the DNA is TGTGCCAGCAGCCAAGGACAGGGCGGAGGGTCCGGGGAGCTGTTTTTT.

The chain couples TRBV7-6 to TRBJ2-7; tentatively, D is TRBD1 (5 bases). Trimming left V 8 bases short and J 4 bases short, with 15 bases between. The germline gives CDR1 SGHVS, CDR2 FNYEAQ. CDR3 size: 13 residues. CDR3 residues: CASLAGHPYEQYF. CDR3 coding DNA: TGTGCCAGCCTCGCCGGACACCCGTACGAGCAGTACTTC.

The sample holds one count of this clone. The chain combines TRBV6-1 with TRBJ2-7; D is ambiguous. V lost 3 bases and J 4 bases, leaving 10 bases between the germline ends. The CDR3 is 13 residues long. Germline assignment: CDR1 MNHNS and CDR2 SASEGT. The CDR3 loop is CASSENSLYEQYF. In DNA form, the CDR3 reads TGTGCCAGCAGTGAGAACAGCCTATACGAGCAGTACTTC.

The chain links TRBV7-9 to TRBJ1-4, with D unresolved. CDR3 size: 17 residues. Germline loops: CDR1 SEHNR, CDR2 FQNEAQ (reference sequence). V was shortened by 5 bases and J by 0 bases, with 16 bases between the two germline ends. The CDR3 DNA reads as TGTGCCAGCAGCCCGCTGAAGTCAGTTGCAACTAATGAAAAACTGTTTTTT. Translated: CASSPLKSVATNEKLFF.

This chain connects TRBV29-1 to TRBJ2-5; TRBD1 matches at 8 bases. The germline gives CDR1 SQVTM, CDR2 ANQGSEA. The CDR3 sequence is 14 residues long. V lost 3 bases, J lost 1 base, and 4 bases stayed unmatched. CDR3 nucleotides: TGCAGCGTTGAGGCAGGGGGCAGCCAAGAGACCCAGTACTTC. Amino acids: CSVEAGGSQETQYF.